The next 21 T cell receptor beta chains were all read from a single sample in a study of blood T cells in healthy people across ages. A J-beta primer mix and a sample-barcoded 5' primer were used in a second PCR of about 6 to 12 cycles. TCRdb re-called the 5' RACE reads through MiXCR, storing one row per CDR3 protein. The sample has hundreds of thousands of distinct CDR3 sequences, approximately 52% seen once; the top ten hold approximately 15%. Sequencing input: blood. The receptors originated from a woman at least 80 years old in good health.

This chain links TRBV11-3 with TRBJ2-3, with D perhaps matching TRBD1 or TRBD2 (6 bases each). Germline lookup yields CDR1 SGHNT and CDR2 YENEEA. CDR3 size: 16 residues. V lost 5 bases to trimming and J lost 1 base, with 16 bases between them. The CDR3 here is CASSGGAGRGTDTQYF. In nucleotides, the CDR3 is TGTGCCAGCAGCGGGGGCGCGGGACGCGGCACAGATACGCAGTATTTT. The full variable domain, with the rest looked up from reference TRBV11-3 and TRBJ2-3, is EAGVVQSPRYKIIEKKQPVAFWCNPISGHNTLYWYLQNLGQGPELLIRYENEEAVDDSQLPKDRFSAERLKGVDSTLKIQPAELGDSAVYLCASSGGAGRGTDTQYFGPGTRLTVL.

The chain recombines TRBV15 with TRBJ2-1; D assignment may be TRBD1 or TRBD2 (6 bases each). This CDR3 is 18 amino acids long. V lost 5 bases, J lost 0 bases, and 20 bases lay in between. From germline, CDR1 is LNHNV and CDR2 YYDKDF (reference sequence). CDR3 amino acids: CATSPGGGGRSSYNEQFF. The CDR3 region has the DNA TGTGCCACCAGCCCCGGTGGAGGGGGACGTAGCTCCTACAATGAGCAGTTCTTC. The whole variable domain, remainder taken from reference TRBV15 and TRBJ2-1, is DAMVIQNPRYQVTQFGKPVTLSCSQTLNHNVMYWYQQKSSQAPKLLFHYYDKDFNNEADTPDNFQSRRPNTSFCFLDIRSPGLGDTAMYLCATSPGGGGRSSYNEQFFGPGTRLTVL.

The chain carries TRBV4-3 and TRBJ1-6, with D hard to call. There are 13 residues in the CDR3. The V end was cut by 1 base, the J end by 13 bases, with 11 bases between. The V gene's germline CDR1 is LGHNA and CDR2 YSLEER. CDR3 in amino acids: CASSQAPFSPLHF. Written as DNA, the CDR3 is TGCGCCAGCAGCCAAGCCCCGTTTAGTCCCCTCCACTTT.

The CDR3 DNA is TGTGCCAGCAGGGGGGAGACTAGCACAGATACGCAGTATTTT. As protein: CASRGETSTDTQYF. The V gene is TRBV6-5, the J gene TRBJ2-3; D is tentatively TRBD1 or TRBD2 (5 bases each). V lost 6 bases and J 0 bases, leaving 10 bases between the germline ends. The length of the CDR3 is 14 residues. The germline V gene encodes CDR1 MNHEY and CDR2 SVGAGI.

This chain connects TRBV28 to TRBJ2-5; 8 nucleotides agree with TRBD2. Matching the DNA end better, TRBJ2-7 makes the J call doubtful. From germline, CDR1 is MDHEN and CDR2 SYDVKM. This CDR3 has 15 amino acids. The chain's CDR3 is CASNSVESGRDEQYF. In nucleotides, the CDR3 is TGTGCCAGCAATTCGGTTGAGAGCGGGAGAGACGAGCAGTACTTC.

The V gene is TRBV18, the J gene TRBJ2-7; D uncertain. The CDR3 is 15 residues long. The V end lost 6 bases, the J end lost 3 bases, and 18 bases lay between the germline ends. Germline V gives CDR1 KGHSH, CDR2 LQKENI. This CDR3 reads CASSDDVELGYEQYF. CDR3 DNA sequence: TGTGCCAGCTCCGATGATGTGGAGCTGGGCTACGAGCAGTACTTC. Variable domain in full (rest from reference TRBV18 and TRBJ2-7): NAGVMQNPRHLVRRRGQEARLRCSPMKGHSHVYWYRQLPEEGLKFMVYLQKENIIDESGMPKERFSAEFPKEGPSILRIQQVVRGDSAAYFCASSDDVELGYEQYFGPGTRLTVT.

This chain uses TRBV2 with TRBJ1-2; no definite D call. Germline CDR1 SNHLY, CDR2 FYNNEI. The CDR3 is 13 amino acids. The ends were cut back, 2 bases at V and 8 bases at J, with 12 bases in the middle. The CDR3 coding sequence is TGTGCCAGCAGTGAACATGAAGTACGCGGCTACACCTTC. Its translation is CASSEHEVRGYTF. Full variable domain (missing parts from reference TRBV2 and TRBJ1-2): EPEVTQTPSHQVTQMGQEVILRCVPISNHLYFYWYRQILGQKVEFLVSFYNNEISEKSEIFDDQFSVERPDGSNFTLKIRSTKLEDSAMYFCASSEHEVRGYTFGSGTRLTVV.

This clonotype was recorded once. J is TRBJ2-7 and V is TRBV9; TRBD2 matches at 11 bases. The trim removed 3 bases at V and 3 bases at J, leaving 5 bases unmatched. CDR1 and CDR2 (germline): SGDLS, YYNGEE. CDR3 length: 15 residues. CDR3 region: CASSEGLAVNYEQYF. Written as DNA, the CDR3 is TGTGCCAGCAGCGAGGGACTAGCGGTTAACTACGAGCAGTACTTC. The full variable domain, in which reference TRBV9 and TRBJ2-7 provide the parts outside the CDR3, is DSGVTQTPKHLITATGQRVTLRCSPRSGDLSVYWYQQSLDQGLQFLIQYYNGEERAKGNILERFSAQQFPDLHSELNLSSLELGDSALYFCASSEGLAVNYEQYFGPGTRLTVT.

This clonotype turned up a few times. The V call is TRBV10-3, the J call TRBJ2-1; TRBD2 aligns across 9 bases. Unmatched junction bases numbered 3, after V lost 0 bases and J lost 0 bases. Germline loops: CDR1 ENHRY, CDR2 SYGVKD. The CDR3 has 17 amino acids. CDR3 nucleotides: TGTGCCATCAGTGAGTCTAGCGGGGGAGCCTCCTACAATGAGCAGTTCTTC. This codes for CAISESSGGASYNEQFF.

This clonotype was observed many times. The chain joins TRBV5-1 to TRBJ1-2, with D hard to call. CDR1 SGHRS and CDR2 YFSETQ come from the germline V gene. Trimming removed 3 bases at V and 3 bases at J, with 12 bases between. CDR3 length equals 14 residues. The CDR3 coding sequence is TGCGCCAGCAGCTCGGCCACAAGGGACTATGGCTACACCTTC. Translating gives CASSSATRDYGYTF.

The table lists this clonotype with a count of one. The gene calls are TRBV6-2 or TRBV6-3 and TRBJ1-2; D ambiguous. CDR3 length: 12 residues. V gave up 3 bases and J gave up 8 bases, with 10 bases separating them. Germline loops: CDR1 MNHEY, CDR2 SVGEGT. The chain's CDR3 is CASSYPRSGYTF. In nucleotides, the CDR3 is TGTGCCAGCAGTTATCCGAGGAGCGGCTACACCTTC.

In its sample, this clonotype was seen many times. The rearrangement uses TRBV4-1 and TRBJ2-1; D assignment may be TRBD1 or TRBD2 (5 bases each). The CDR3 runs 16 residues. The germline V gene encodes CDR1 MGHRA and CDR2 YSYEKL. V lost 6 bases, J lost 0 bases, and 15 bases lay in between. The CDR3 bases are TGCGCCAGCAGTTCCACGGGACGCCGCTCCTACAATGAGCAGTTCTTC. It specifies CASSSTGRRSYNEQFF.

The rearrangement joins TRBV18 to TRBJ2-2; 7 positions agree with TRBD1. CDR1 is KGHSH, CDR2 LQKENI, per germline. The CDR3 consists of 16 residues. V was pared by 3 bases and J by 1 base, with 5 bases of the junction left unmatched. DNA of the CDR3: TGTGCCAGCTCACCGATCGGGACAGTGAACACCGGGGAGCTGTTTTTT. It is translated as CASSPIGTVNTGELFF.

This clonotype was found many times. The chain is built from TRBV11-2 and TRBJ2-7; no reliable D call. The germline V and J ends were trimmed by 4 bases and 2 bases, with 12 bases remaining between them. The CDR3 is 14 residues long. Germline V gene sequence: CDR1 SGHAT, CDR2 FQNNGV. The CDR3 DNA sequence: TGTGCCAGCAGCTCCCGGACCCAAACCTACGAGCAGTACTTC. Amino acids: CASSSRTQTYEQYF. Looking up the rest from reference TRBV11-2 and TRBJ2-7 gives the full variable domain: EAGVAQSPRYKIIEKRQSVAFWCNPISGHATLYWYQQILGQGPKLLIQFQNNGVVDDSQLPKDRFSAERLKGVDSTLKIQPAKLEDSAVYLCASSSRTQTYEQYFGPGTRLTVT.

This clonotype was seen repeatedly, ten times or more. The chain uses TRBV7-2 and TRBJ2-1; 9 bases map to TRBD1. The CDR3 contains 14 residues. From germline, CDR1 is SGHTA and CDR2 FQGNSA. Unmatched junction bases numbered 2, after V lost 8 bases and J lost 0 bases. The CDR3 reads CASQGQGSYNEQFF. For the CDR3, the DNA is TGTGCCAGCCAGGGACAGGGCTCCTACAATGAGCAGTTCTTC.

V usage is TRBV3-1 and J usage is TRBJ2-7; no clear D. This CDR3 region has 14 residues. V was clipped by 3 bases and J by 0 bases, with 9 bases between them. Germline lookup yields CDR1 LGHDT and CDR2 YNNKEL (reference sequence). CDR3 in DNA: TGTGCCAGCAGCCACCTCACAAGCTCCTACGAGCAGTACTTC. This codes for CASSHLTSSYEQYF.

A few counts support this clonotype. The DNA is left out, because the CDR3 cannot be placed on it with certainty; the CDR3 is given as TCRdb lists it. This sequence joins TRBV9 and TRBJ1-5; no check of the table's D call, TRBD1, against the DNA was made. The CDR3 sequence runs 15 residues, both termini included. From germline, CDR1 is SGDLS and CDR2 YYNGEE. The CDR3 is CASSVGQGAGQPRHF.

V gene TRBV25-1 combines with J gene TRBJ2-7; D perhaps matches TRBD2 (6 bases). This CDR3 contains 14 residues. Per the germline V gene, CDR1 is MGHDK and CDR2 is SYGVNS. The germline V and J ends were trimmed by 11 bases and 6 bases, with 23 bases remaining between them. CDR3 region: CAVDGGRIGSEQYF. CDR3 bases: TGTGCCGTCGATGGAGGGAGAATTGGAAGCGAGCAGTACTTC.

There are many counts of this clonotype. The genes are TRBV30 and TRBJ2-7; D remains unclear. V lost 2 bases, J lost 4 bases, and 12 bases lay in between. CDR1 is GTSNPN and CDR2 is SVGIG in the germline V gene (reference sequence). The CDR3 extends over 13 amino acids. The CDR3 nucleotides are TGTGCCTGGAGTTTAGCCGGCAGTTACGAGCAGTACTTC. This sequence encodes CAWSLAGSYEQYF.

The V call is TRBV6-6, the J call TRBJ2-6; D is possibly TRBD1 or TRBD2 (5 bases each). The CDR3 runs 16 residues. CDR1 and CDR2 (germline): MNHNY, SVGAGI (reference sequence). V gave up 7 bases and J gave up 0 bases, with 13 bases separating them. This chain's CDR3 is CASNRDGNSGANVLTF. Here the CDR3 DNA reads TGTGCCAGCAATCGGGACGGAAACTCTGGGGCCAACGTCCTGACTTTC.

There are a few counts of this clonotype. The chain is built from TRBV29-1 and TRBJ2-5, with a possible D match to TRBD1 (5 bases). The CDR3 loop spans 13 amino acids. The germline CDR1 and CDR2 sequences are SQVTM and ANQGSEA. Trimming took off 7 bases at V and 5 bases at J, with 17 bases between the two ends. The CDR3 sequence: CSGRAGFSETQYF. In DNA form, the CDR3 reads TGCAGCGGGCGAGCAGGGTTTTCGGAGACCCAGTACTTC.